The 4 T cell receptor beta chains presented below share a single source sample, sequenced in a study of regulatory T cells in long-lasting Graves disease. Time point: newly diagnosed GD, antithyroid drugs for less than 3 months. From RNA extracted from PBMCs, the TCR library was made. Through Arm-PCR of CDR3 regions and iRepertoire HTBI primers, TCR beta libraries were built. MiXCR, applied by TCRdb to the multiplex PCR reads, yields one record per CDR3 protein. The sample shows 680,000 or so distinct CDR3 sequences, roughly 15% of them seen only once. These records were also assigned to another study, of T cells in Graves' hyperthyroidism and ophthalmopathy.

Sequenced here: peripheral blood mononuclear cells (PBMCs), sampled at new diagnosis, from a patient treated with antithyroid drugs. The source of these receptors is a woman aged 25 to 45 with Graves disease.

This clonotype was counted ten times or more. The genes are TRBV7-2 and TRBJ2-7; D might be TRBD2 (5 bases). Trimming took 0 bases from V and 1 from J, leaving 7 bases between them. The CDR3 covers 14 residues. Germline V gene data show CDR1 as SGHTA and CDR2 as FQGNSA. CDR3: CASSLAGISYEQYF. DNA for the CDR3: TGTGCCAGCAGCTTAGCCGGGATTTCCTACGAGCAGTACTTC.

This clonotype was picked up many times. V is TRBV27 and J is TRBJ1-2; maybe TRBD1 (6 bases). CDR3 length: 15 amino acids. Per germline, CDR1 MNHEY and CDR2 SMNVEV (reference sequence). Trimming pared 0 bases from V and 7 bases from J, leaving 15 bases between. CDR3 coding DNA: TGTGCCAGCAGTTTATCCAACAGGGTAATAGGTGGCTACACCTTC. The encoded protein is CASSLSNRVIGGYTF.

With respect to this clonotype: The conserved phenylalanine or tryptophan is not found at the CDR3 terminus, so this likely reflects a read error. The rearrangement joins TRBV29-1 to TRBJ2-5; a possible D gene is TRBD1 (6 bases). This CDR3 contains 13 residues. Per the germline V gene, CDR1 is SQVTM and CDR2 is ANQGSEA. V shed 4 bases and J shed 4 bases, with 13 bases lying between them. The CDR3 DNA sequence: TGCAGCGTTGGCCAGGGGTACGGAGAGACCCAGTACCTC. The encoded protein is CSVGQGYGETQYL.

This clonotype was seen a handful of times. This chain joins TRBV18 and TRBJ2-2, with D unclear. CDR3 length: 14 amino acids. Germline V gene data show CDR1 as KGHSH and CDR2 as LQKENI. The V gene lost 3 bases and the J gene lost 4 bases, with 9 bases spanning the gap. In DNA form, the CDR3 reads TGTGCCAGCTCACCCAACGGTGGCACCGGGGAGCTGTTTTTT. This gives the protein CASSPNGGTGELFF.